The 3 T cell receptor beta chains presented below share a single source sample, sequenced in a study of blood T cell repertoires in COVID-19. Only in-frame clones appear in the TCRdb table, and some are missing; sequencing was by immunoSEQ multiplex PCR. The table lists tens of thousands of clones, about 80% of them singletons, with less than 25% in the top ten. Sequencing was carried out using peripheral blood. The receptors were sampled from a woman between 55 and 75 years old with acute or convalescent COVID-19.

This chain connects TRBV27 to TRBJ2-7, with TRBD1 as a possible D gene (5 bases). The germline V gene has CDR1 MNHEY and CDR2 SMNVEV (reference sequence). This CDR3 has 13 amino acids. V lost 1 base to trimming and J lost 6 bases, with 10 bases between them. CDR3 nucleotides: TGTGCCAGCAGTTTATTTGGGGCATCCGAGCAGTACTTC. Translating it yields CASSLFGASEQYF.

The rearrangement uses TRBV7-8 and TRBJ2-3; perhaps TRBD2 as D (6 bases). Germline V gives CDR1 SGHVS, CDR2 FQNEAQ. This CDR3 contains 14 residues. V lost 3 bases, J lost 8 bases, and 15 bases lay in between. This CDR3 reads CASSLGTSSPTQYF. The CDR3 DNA reads as TGTGCCAGCAGCTTGGGAACTAGCTCCCCTACGCAGTATTTT.

This rearrangement joins TRBV10-3 to TRBJ1-4; the match to TRBD1 covers 7 bases. The CDR3 is 14 residues long. The junction had 2 bases not matched to a gene; V was cut back by 3 bases and J by 4 bases. Germline loops: CDR1 ENHRY, CDR2 SYGVKD. CDR3: CAISEGTDNEKLFF. CDR3 sequence (DNA): TGTGCCATCAGTGAAGGGACAGATAATGAAAAACTGTTTTTT.